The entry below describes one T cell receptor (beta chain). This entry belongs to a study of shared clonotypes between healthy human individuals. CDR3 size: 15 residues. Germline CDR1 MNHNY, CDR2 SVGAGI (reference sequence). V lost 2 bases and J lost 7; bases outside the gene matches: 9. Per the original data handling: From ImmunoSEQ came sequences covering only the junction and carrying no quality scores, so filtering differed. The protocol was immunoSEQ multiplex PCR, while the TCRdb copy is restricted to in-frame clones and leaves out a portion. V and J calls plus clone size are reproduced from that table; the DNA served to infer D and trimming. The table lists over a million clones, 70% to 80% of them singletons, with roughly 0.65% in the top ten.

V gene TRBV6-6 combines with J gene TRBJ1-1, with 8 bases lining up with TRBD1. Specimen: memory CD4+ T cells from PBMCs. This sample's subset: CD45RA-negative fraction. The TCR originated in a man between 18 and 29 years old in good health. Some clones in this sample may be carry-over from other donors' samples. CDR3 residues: CASSYPGQGLGEAFF. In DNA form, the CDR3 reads TGTGCCAGCAGTTACCCCGGACAGGGACTAGGTGAAGCTTTCTTT.